This T cell receptor beta chain was retrieved from a study of Graves' ophthalmopathy and Graves' hyperthyroidism. Amplification targeted the TCR beta CDR3 regions, with RNA transcripts as the source material. The workflow started with a first-round RT-PCR run with HTBI primers and then moved on to a second-round multiplex PCR. MiXCR, run by TCRdb on the multiplex PCR reads, gives a single entry per CDR3 protein. The sample shows fewer than 350,000 distinct CDR3 sequences, about 17% of them seen only once. At least ten counts were recorded for this clonotype. Germline V gene lookup returns CDR1 LNHDA and CDR2 SQIVND (reference sequence). J was trimmed by 3 bases and V by 0 bases; bases with no gene match: 7. The CDR3 loop spans 16 amino acids. Every ophthalmopathy donor presented moderate-to-severe activity, CAS ≥3, NOSPECS ≥4 and duration under 3 months.

The sample taken for sequencing was peripheral blood. The sequence derives from an adult man with Graves' ophthalmopathy. The chain combines TRBV19 with TRBJ2-7; 8 nucleotides line up with TRBD2. CDR3 in DNA: TGTGCCAGTAGTATAGAATTGCGCCGGGGGGGCTACGAGCAGTACTTC. Translated, it gives CASSIELRRGGYEQYF.